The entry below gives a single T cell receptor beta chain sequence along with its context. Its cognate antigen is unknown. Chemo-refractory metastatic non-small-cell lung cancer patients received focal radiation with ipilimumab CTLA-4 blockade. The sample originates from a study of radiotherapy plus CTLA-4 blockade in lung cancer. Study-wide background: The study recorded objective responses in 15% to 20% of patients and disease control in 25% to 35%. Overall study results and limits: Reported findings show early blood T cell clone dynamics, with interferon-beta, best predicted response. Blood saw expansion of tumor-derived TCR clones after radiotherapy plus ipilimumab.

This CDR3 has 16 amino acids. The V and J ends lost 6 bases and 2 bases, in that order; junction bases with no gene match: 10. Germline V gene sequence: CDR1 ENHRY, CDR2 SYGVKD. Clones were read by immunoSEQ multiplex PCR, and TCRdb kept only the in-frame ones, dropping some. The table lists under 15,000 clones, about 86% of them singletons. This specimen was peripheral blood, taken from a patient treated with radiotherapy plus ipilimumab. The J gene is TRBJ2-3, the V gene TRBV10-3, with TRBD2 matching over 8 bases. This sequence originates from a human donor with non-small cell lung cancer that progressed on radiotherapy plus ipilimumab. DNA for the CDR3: TGTGCCATCAGCCGCGGGGGGCGCGGGGCCACAGATACGCAGTATTTT. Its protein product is CAISRGGRGATDTQYF.